Below, 5 T cell receptor beta chains from the same sample are listed, as sequenced in a study of blood T cells in healthy people across ages. Combining a sample-barcoded 5' primer with a J-beta primer mix, a second PCR ran for roughly 7 to 11 cycles. TCRdb ran MiXCR on the 5' RACE reads and lists one entry per CDR3 protein. The sample lists 780,000 or so distinct CDR3 sequences, roughly three fifths occurring once. Sequencing used blood. These receptors came from a man in his forties in good health.

This clonotype was seen only a few times. The chain employs TRBV25-1 and TRBJ2-7; the D is unclear. V was clipped by 4 bases and J by 3 bases, with 7 bases between them. Germline V gene lookup returns CDR1 MGHDK and CDR2 SYGVNS. CDR3 length: 12 residues. CDR3 bases: TGTGCCAGCAGTGCCACCGACTACGAGCAGTACTTC. Protein: CASSATDYEQYF.

Regarding this clonotype: The CDR3 end shows no conserved phenylalanine or tryptophan, and so a read error is likely. V is TRBV13 and J is TRBJ2-7; D not certain. Trimming removed 2 bases at V and 1 base at J, with 12 bases between. CDR3 size: 15 residues. In germline, CDR1 is PRHDT, CDR2 FYEKMQ (reference sequence). CDR3 DNA: TGTGCCAGCAGCTTAAGCCCCCTACAGTCCTACGAGCAGTACTAC. Its translation is CASSLSPLQSYEQYY.

The chain carries TRBV10-3 and TRBJ2-7; no reliable D call. The germline V and J ends were trimmed by 11 bases and 7 bases, with 21 bases remaining between them. Germline V lookup: CDR1 ENHRY, CDR2 SYGVKD. The CDR3 has 13 residues. CDR3 sequence: CAYRASSVAEQYF. The CDR3 DNA sequence: TGTGCCTACCGAGCGAGTTCAGTAGCTGAGCAGTACTTC.

This chain links TRBV5-1 with TRBJ2-4, with D possibly matching TRBD2 (5 bases). The DNA end favors TRBJ2-7, so the J call may be wrong. The CDR3 loop spans 14 amino acids. The germline CDR1 and CDR2 sequences are SGHRS and YFSETQ. DNA for the CDR3: TGCGCCAGCAGCTTTTCGGGGATAAACTACGAGCAGTACTTC. It encodes CASSFSGINYEQYF.

This clonotype was seen only a few times. The chain joins TRBV24-1 to TRBJ2-3; D not resolved. Trimming left V 4 bases short and J 2 bases short, with 15 bases between. This CDR3 spans 16 amino acids. Germline assignment: CDR1 KGHDR and CDR2 SFDVKD. CDR3 in amino acids: CATSDPSGSYTDTQYF. CDR3 DNA sequence: TGTGCCACCAGTGACCCATCCGGATCGTACACAGATACGCAGTATTTT.